A selection of T cell receptor beta chains follows, all from one sample in a study of Graves' ophthalmopathy and Graves' hyperthyroidism. TCRdb re-derived calls from the multiplex PCR reads in MiXCR, one entry per CDR3 protein. The sample lists about 480,000 distinct CDR3 sequences, approximately 14% occurring once. Sequenced material: blood. The receptor source for this set is a woman aged 25 to 39 with Graves' ophthalmopathy. Both conserved end residues are part of each CDR3. A D gene is named only where the DNA matches it firmly. Clone size is stated in some rows and not others, as once, few, many or a class when expanded.

D: .; size: few; J: TRBJ1-1; V: TRBV24-1; DNA: TGTGCCACCAGAGGGTCAGGGATAAACACTGAAGCTTTCTTT; CDR3: CATRGSGINTEAFF
D: .; size: many; J: TRBJ1-6; V: TRBV12-3/TRBV12-4; DNA: TGTGCCAGCAGCCGGACAGTCAGAGGGAGCTCCTATAATTCACCCCTCCACTTT; CDR3: CASSRTVRGSSYNSPLHF
D: .; size: many; J: TRBJ2-7; V: TRBV20-1; DNA: TGCAGTGCTAGAGAGGGGTCGCGAGGGCTTCCCTACGAGCAGTACTTC; CDR3: CSAREGSRGLPYEQYF
D: .; size: many; J: TRBJ2-7; V: TRBV6-4; DNA: TGTGCCAGCAGGCGGGCCCATCAGCCCTACTACGAGCAGTACTTC; CDR3: CASRRAHQPYYEQYF
D: TRBD1; size: .; J: TRBJ1-5; V: TRBV24-1; DNA: TGTGCCACCAGTGACTCCGGACAGGGGAAACAGCCCCAGCATTTT; CDR3: CATSDSGQGKQPQHF
D: TRBD1; size: few; J: TRBJ2-7; V: TRBV3-1; DNA: TGTGCCAGCAGCCCTATTACTAGGACAGGAGGAAACGAGCAGTACTTC; CDR3: CASSPITRTGGNEQYF
D: .; size: many; J: TRBJ2-2; V: TRBV27; DNA: TGTGCCAGCAGTTTATCTTCAGGGGACACCGGGGAGCTGTTTTTT; CDR3: CASSLSSGDTGELFF
D: .; size: many; J: TRBJ1-2; V: TRBV6-1; DNA: TGTGCCAGCAGTCGAGGGGGACTCCTATTCTATGGCTACACCTTC; CDR3: CASSRGGLLFYGYTF
D: .; size: many; J: TRBJ2-7; V: TRBV25-1; DNA: TGTGCCAGCAGACCTAATGGCCCATCCTACGAGCAGTACTTC; CDR3: CASRPNGPSYEQYF
D: TRBD1; size: .; J: TRBJ2-7; V: TRBV2; DNA: TGTGCCAGCAAGTCCCAGGGGGCGCGCTCGGGCTACGAGCAGTACTTC; CDR3: CASKSQGARSGYEQYF
D: .; size: many; J: TRBJ1-1; V: TRBV5-1; DNA: TGCGCCAGCAGCCGCAGGGAGGATTTTAACACTGAAGCTTTCTTT; CDR3: CASSRREDFNTEAFF
D: .; size: few; J: TRBJ2-3; V: TRBV12-3/TRBV12-4; DNA: TGTGCCAGCAGTTCGTTAGGGGTGGGAGATACGCAGTATTTT; CDR3: CASSSLGVGDTQYF
D: .; size: many; J: TRBJ2-5; V: TRBV2; DNA: TGTGCCAGCAGTGTTGAAGGTTTAGAGACCCAGTACTTC; CDR3: CASSVEGLETQYF
D: .; size: few; J: TRBJ1-2; V: TRBV30; DNA: TGTGCCTGGAGTGTCAGGGTTGGAGGCTACACCTTC; CDR3: CAWSVRVGGYTF
D: .; size: many; J: TRBJ2-2; V: TRBV28; DNA: TGTGCCAGCCGTACCGGGTCGAACACCGGGGAGCTGTTTTTT; CDR3: CASRTGSNTGELFF
D: .; size: many; J: TRBJ1-5; V: TRBV2; DNA: TGTGCCAGCACCGCCCCCGATCAGCCCCAGCATTTT; CDR3: CASTAPDQPQHF
D: .; size: many; J: TRBJ1-2; V: TRBV29-1; DNA: TGCAGCGCCTCGGAGTTCTTTAACTATGGCTACACCTTC; CDR3: CSASEFFNYGYTF
D: .; size: many; J: TRBJ2-2; V: TRBV6-4; DNA: TGTGCCAGCAGTCCTAAATTGACCCGGCTTACTATTTCGGACACCGGGGAGCTGTTTTTT; CDR3: CASSPKLTRLTISDTGELFF
D: TRBD1; size: many; J: TRBJ1-2; V: TRBV5-1; DNA: TGCGCCAGCAGCTTGGGACAGGGAAGGCAAGGACTCTATGGCTACACCTTC; CDR3: CASSLGQGRQGLYGYTF
D: .; size: many; J: TRBJ2-5; V: TRBV5-1; DNA: TGCGCCAGCAGAAGACAGGACCAAGAGACCCAGTACTTC; CDR3: CASRRQDQETQYF
D: .; size: many; J: TRBJ1-3; V: TRBV12-3/TRBV12-4; DNA: TGTGCCAGCAGTCTCGAGGCTCGGCCGGGAAACACCATATATTTT; CDR3: CASSLEARPGNTIYF
D: TRBD1; size: many; J: TRBJ1-2; V: TRBV28; DNA: TGTGCCAGCAGTTTATTTCCGGACAGGGAGGGGGGATACTATGGCTACACCTTC; CDR3: CASSLFPDREGGYYGYTF
D: TRBD1; size: many; J: TRBJ1-2; V: TRBV25-1; DNA: TGTGCCAGCAGTTACGGAGGACAGGGGGTTTATGGCTACACCTTC; CDR3: CASSYGGQGVYGYTF
D: .; size: .; J: TRBJ1-1; V: TRBV30; DNA: TGTGCCTGGAGAGGACAGCTGAACACTGAAGCTTTCTTT; CDR3: CAWRGQLNTEAFF
D: .; size: .; J: TRBJ1-2; V: TRBV25-1; DNA: TGTGCCAGCAGTAAAGGGGCAGGCACACGAAACTATGGCTACACCTTC; CDR3: CASSKGAGTRNYGYTF
D: .; size: few; J: TRBJ1-5; V: TRBV30; DNA: TGTGCCTGGAGTGCGACAGTTTTCAATCAGCCCCAGCACTTT; CDR3: CAWSATVFNQPQHF
D: TRBD1; size: .; J: TRBJ2-5; V: TRBV6-5; DNA: TGTGCCAGCAGTTACTTGACAGGGGGCCCACAAGAGACCCAGTACTTC; CDR3: CASSYLTGGPQETQYF
D: .; size: many; J: TRBJ2-2; V: TRBV6-1; DNA: TGTGCCAGCAGTCCGCAGCTATTTCACGGGGAGCTGTTTTTT; CDR3: CASSPQLFHGELFF
D: .; size: many; J: TRBJ1-2; V: TRBV19; DNA: TGTGCCAGTAGAAGCCGCGACCCGGCCACCTTC; CDR3: CASRSRDPATF
D: .; size: many; J: TRBJ2-2; V: TRBV6-1; DNA: TGTGCCAGCAGTAATACACAGGGGGAGGGAACCGGGGAGCTGTTTTTT; CDR3: CASSNTQGEGTGELFF
D: TRBD2; size: many; J: TRBJ2-2; V: TRBV6-2/TRBV6-3; DNA: TGTGCCAGCAGCCAACTACTGACTAGCGGGAGAACCGGGGAGCTGTTTTTT; CDR3: CASSQLLTSGRTGELFF
D: TRBD2; size: many; J: TRBJ2-5; V: TRBV12-3/TRBV12-4; DNA: TGTGCCAGCAGGAGGGCGGGGGGCATTGAGACCCAGTACTTC; CDR3: CASRRAGGIETQYF
D: TRBD1; size: many; J: TRBJ1-2; V: TRBV12-3/TRBV12-4; DNA: TGTGCCAGCAGTCCTGGCAGGGGGCATTACTATGGCTACACCTTC; CDR3: CASSPGRGHYYGYTF
D: .; size: .; J: TRBJ1-2; V: TRBV3-1; DNA: TGTGCGTGTGTGTCGACAGAACTTACGAATGGCTACACCTTC; CDR3: CACVSTELTNGYTF
D: .; size: few; J: TRBJ1-2; V: TRBV25-1; DNA: TGTGCCAGCAGTGAAACCAGGATCAACTATGGCTACACCTTC; CDR3: CASSETRINYGYTF
D: .; size: many; J: TRBJ2-7; V: TRBV12-3/TRBV12-4; DNA: TGTGCCAGCGCACCGGGACACGCGAGCTCCTACGAGCAGTACTTC; CDR3: CASAPGHASSYEQYF
D: .; size: many; J: TRBJ2-7; V: TRBV27; DNA: TGTGCCAGCAGTATAGGGGGAGAGCAGTACTTC; CDR3: CASSIGGEQYF
D: .; size: few; J: TRBJ2-7; V: TRBV20-1; DNA: TGCAGTGCTAGGGGATACGGACGCAACTCCTACGAGCAGTACTTC; CDR3: CSARGYGRNSYEQYF
D: .; size: many; J: TRBJ1-2; V: TRBV29-1; DNA: TGCAGCGTCCGCAGGGATGCCAACTATGGCTACACCTTC; CDR3: CSVRRDANYGYTF
D: TRBD1; size: once; J: TRBJ2-4; V: TRBV7-8; DNA: TGTGCCAGCAGCTTAGTACCTGACAGGGGAAGATCCAAAAACATTCAGTACTTC; CDR3: CASSLVPDRGRSKNIQYF
D: TRBD2; size: many; J: TRBJ2-5; V: TRBV28; DNA: TGTGCCAGCAGTAACCTTAGCGGGGGCGGCACCCAGTACTTC; CDR3: CASSNLSGGGTQYF
D: .; size: many; J: TRBJ1-5; V: TRBV5-5; DNA: TGTGCCAGCAGCCGTCAATCTGGACGGGGCAATCAGCCCCAGCATTTT; CDR3: CASSRQSGRGNQPQHF
D: .; size: many; J: TRBJ2-7; V: TRBV5-1; DNA: TGCGCCAGCAGCATCACAGATCCTCCATCCGAGCAGTACTTC; CDR3: CASSITDPPSEQYF
D: .; size: many; J: TRBJ2-7; V: TRBV6-1; DNA: TGTGCCAGCAGTGAAGGCAGGTTGAGCTCCTACGAGCAGTACTTC; CDR3: CASSEGRLSSYEQYF
D: .; size: many; J: TRBJ2-7; V: TRBV6-5; DNA: TGTGCCAGCAGTACCCCCGGGACCCTAAAACACGAGCAGTACTTC; CDR3: CASSTPGTLKHEQYF
D: .; size: many; J: TRBJ1-1; V: TRBV9; DNA: TGTGCCAGCAGCGTCGGGCCATCAAAGAGAAACACTGAAGCTTTCTTT; CDR3: CASSVGPSKRNTEAFF